The clone carrying this T cell receptor beta chain was counted only a few times. The antigen remains undetermined. This sample was taken from a study of T cell repertoires in cytomegalovirus infection. At the level of the study: Both CMV infection and a matching HLA type were indicated by public TCR beta signatures.

Via MiXCR, TCRdb re-called the reads, giving one row per CDR3 protein. The sample has about 530,000 distinct CDR3 sequences, around 27% seen once; the top ten hold roughly an eighth. Study results and limitations: Clonotype analysis showed dominance of the ex vivo response by HLA-C-restricted CMV-specific TCR beta clonotypes.

The receptor was derived from a human donor in good health (CMV status not recorded). Some clones in this sample may be carry-over from other donors' samples. The sequenced material came from PBMCs.

CDR3 in DNA: TGTGCCAGCAGTGCGGGGGGGGGGCACTATGGCTACACCTTC. This sequence encodes CASSAGGGHYGYTF. The chain joins TRBV6-1 to TRBJ1-2, with D possibly being TRBD1 (6 bases). CDR3 length: 14 amino acids. Germline-derived CDR1 and CDR2 are MNHNS and SASEGT. Trimming pared 4 bases from V and 3 bases from J, leaving 12 bases between.